The following is a T cell receptor beta chain sequence with its context. Using immunoSEQ multiplex PCR, the repertoire was profiled, and TCRdb retains in-frame clones only, with some absent. The top ten hold around 2% of the sample, which has 100,000 to 150,000 clones, over 75% seen once. This specimen belongs to a study of control samples from healthy donors and cancer patients. CDR3 length: 16 amino acids. CDR1 PRHDT and CDR2 FYEKMQ come from the germline V gene (reference sequence). Trimming at V came to 5 bases and at J to 2 bases, leaving 7 bases not matched to a gene. Sequences were obtained from blood. V usage is TRBV13 and J usage is TRBJ2-1; TRBD1 matches at 9 bases. The receptor comes from a man aged 18 to 29 in good health. The CDR3 is CASSPVRTGAYNEQFF. CDR3 nucleotide sequence: TGTGCCAGCAGCCCCGTCCGGACAGGGGCCTACAATGAGCAGTTCTTC. Using reference TRBV13 and TRBJ2-1 for the parts outside the CDR3, the full variable domain is AAGVIQSPRHLIKEKRETATLKCYPIPRHDTVYWYQQGPGQDPQFLISFYEKMQSDKGSIPDRFSAQQFSDYHSELNMSSLELGDSALYFCASSPVRTGAYNEQFFGPGTRLTVL.